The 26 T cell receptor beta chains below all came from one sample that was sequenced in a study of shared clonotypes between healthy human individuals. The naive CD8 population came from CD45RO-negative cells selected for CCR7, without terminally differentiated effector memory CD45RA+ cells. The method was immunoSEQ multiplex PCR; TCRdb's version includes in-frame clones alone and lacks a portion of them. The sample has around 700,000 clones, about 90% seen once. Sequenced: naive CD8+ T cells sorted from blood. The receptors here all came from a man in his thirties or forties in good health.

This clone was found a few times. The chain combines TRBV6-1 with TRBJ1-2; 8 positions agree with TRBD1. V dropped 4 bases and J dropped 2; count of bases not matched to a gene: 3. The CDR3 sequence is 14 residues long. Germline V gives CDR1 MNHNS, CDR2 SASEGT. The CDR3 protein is CASSARTGNYGYTF. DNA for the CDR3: TGTGCCAGCAGTGCCCGGACAGGGAACTATGGCTACACCTTC.

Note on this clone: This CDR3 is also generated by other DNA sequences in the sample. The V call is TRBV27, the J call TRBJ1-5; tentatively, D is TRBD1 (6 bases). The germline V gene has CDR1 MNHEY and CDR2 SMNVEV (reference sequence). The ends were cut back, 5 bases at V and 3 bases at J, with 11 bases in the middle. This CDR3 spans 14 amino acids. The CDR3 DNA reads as TGTGCCAGCAGTCCACAGGGATACAATCAGCCCCAGCATTTT. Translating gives CASSPQGYNQPQHF.

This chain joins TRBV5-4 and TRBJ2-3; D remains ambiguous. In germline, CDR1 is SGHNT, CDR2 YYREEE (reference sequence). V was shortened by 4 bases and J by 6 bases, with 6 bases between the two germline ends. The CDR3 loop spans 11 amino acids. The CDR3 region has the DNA TGTGCCAGCAGCCCTGGGGATACGCAGTATTTT. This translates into CASSPGDTQYF.

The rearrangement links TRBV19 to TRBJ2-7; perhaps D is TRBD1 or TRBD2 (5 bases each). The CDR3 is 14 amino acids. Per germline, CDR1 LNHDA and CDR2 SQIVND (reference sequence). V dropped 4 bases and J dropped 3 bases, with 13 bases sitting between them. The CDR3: CASSTRDGVYEQYF. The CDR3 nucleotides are TGTGCCAGTAGTACCCGGGACGGAGTCTACGAGCAGTACTTC.

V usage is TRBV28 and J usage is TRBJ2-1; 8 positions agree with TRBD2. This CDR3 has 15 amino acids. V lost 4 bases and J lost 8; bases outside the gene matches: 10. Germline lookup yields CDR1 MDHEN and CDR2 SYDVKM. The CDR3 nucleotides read TGTGCCAGCAGTTACTGGACTAGCATTCCACATGAGCAGTTCTTC. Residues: CASSYWTSIPHEQFF.

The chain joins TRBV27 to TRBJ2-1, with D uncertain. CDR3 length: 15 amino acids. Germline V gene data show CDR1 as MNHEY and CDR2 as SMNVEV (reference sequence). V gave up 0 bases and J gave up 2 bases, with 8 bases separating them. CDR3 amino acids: CASSLSDGAYNEQFF. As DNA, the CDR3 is TGTGCCAGCAGTTTATCAGACGGCGCCTACAATGAGCAGTTCTTC.

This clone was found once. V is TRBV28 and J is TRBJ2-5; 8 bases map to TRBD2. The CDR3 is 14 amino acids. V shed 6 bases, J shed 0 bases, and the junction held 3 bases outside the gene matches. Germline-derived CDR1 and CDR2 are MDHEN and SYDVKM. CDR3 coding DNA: TGTGCCAGCAGAAGACTAGCGAACCAAGAGACCCAGTACTTC. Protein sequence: CASRRLANQETQYF.

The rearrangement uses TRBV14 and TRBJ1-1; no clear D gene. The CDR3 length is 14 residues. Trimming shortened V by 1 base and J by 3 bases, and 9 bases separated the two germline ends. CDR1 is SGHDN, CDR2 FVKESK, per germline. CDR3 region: CASSQVNVDTEAFF. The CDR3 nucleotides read TGTGCCAGCAGCCAAGTGAACGTCGACACTGAAGCTTTCTTT.

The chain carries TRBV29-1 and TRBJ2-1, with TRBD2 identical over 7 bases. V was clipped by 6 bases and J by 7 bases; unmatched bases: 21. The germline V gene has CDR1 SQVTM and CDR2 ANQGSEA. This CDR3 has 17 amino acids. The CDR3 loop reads CSVGRRSGVGRLNEQFF. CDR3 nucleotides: TGCAGCGTAGGACGGAGGAGCGGGGTGGGGCGTTTGAATGAGCAGTTCTTC.

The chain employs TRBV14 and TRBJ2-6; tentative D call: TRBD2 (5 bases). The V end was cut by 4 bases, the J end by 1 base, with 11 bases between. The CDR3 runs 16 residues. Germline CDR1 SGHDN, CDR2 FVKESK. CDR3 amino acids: CASSPLEGSGANVLTF. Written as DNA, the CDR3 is TGTGCCAGCAGCCCCCTTGAGGGTTCTGGGGCCAACGTCCTGACTTTC. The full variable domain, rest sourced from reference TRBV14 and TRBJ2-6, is EAGVTQFPSHSVIEKGQTVTLRCDPISGHDNLYWYRRVMGKEIKFLLHFVKESKQDESGMPNNRFLAERTGGTYSTLKVQPAELEDSGVYFCASSPLEGSGANVLTFGAGSRLTVL.

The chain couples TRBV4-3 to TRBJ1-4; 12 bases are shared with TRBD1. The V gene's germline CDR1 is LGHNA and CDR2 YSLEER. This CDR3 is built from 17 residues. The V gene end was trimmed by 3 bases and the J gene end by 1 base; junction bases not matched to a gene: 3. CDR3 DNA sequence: TGCGCCAGCAGCCAGGGGACAGGGGGCGGAACTAATGAAAAACTGTTTTTT. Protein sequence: CASSQGTGGGTNEKLFF.

DNA for the CDR3: TGCGCCAGCAGCCAAGAGGTCGAGGCGGTAGACCACGAGCAGTACTTC. Translating gives CASSQEVEAVDHEQYF. The chain links TRBV4-1 to TRBJ2-7; no clear D. The CDR3 sequence is 16 residues long. V was clipped by 0 bases and J by 5 bases, with 17 bases between them. The germline V gene has CDR1 MGHRA and CDR2 YSYEKL.

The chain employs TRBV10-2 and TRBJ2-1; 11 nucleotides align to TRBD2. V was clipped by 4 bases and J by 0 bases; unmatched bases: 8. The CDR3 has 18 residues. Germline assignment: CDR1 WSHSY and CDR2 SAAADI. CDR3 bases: TGCGCCAGCAGTGGGCCTAGCGGGAGGTCCTCCTCCTACAATGAGCAGTTCTTC. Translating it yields CASSGPSGRSSSYNEQFF.

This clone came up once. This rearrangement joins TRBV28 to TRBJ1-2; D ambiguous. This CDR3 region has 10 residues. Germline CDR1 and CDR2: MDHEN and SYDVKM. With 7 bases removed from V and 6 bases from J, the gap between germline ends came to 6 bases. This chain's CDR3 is CASTMHGYTF. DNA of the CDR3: TGTGCCAGCACCATGCATGGCTACACCTTC.

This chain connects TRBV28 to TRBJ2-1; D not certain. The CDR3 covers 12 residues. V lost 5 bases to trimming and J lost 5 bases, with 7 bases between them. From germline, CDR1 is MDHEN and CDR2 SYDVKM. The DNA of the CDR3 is TGTGCCAGCAGTCCCACCGACAATGAGCAGTTCTTC. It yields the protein CASSPTDNEQFF. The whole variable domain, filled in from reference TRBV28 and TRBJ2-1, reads DVKVTQSSRYLVKRTGEKVFLECVQDMDHENMFWYRQDPGLGLRLIYFSYDVKMKEKGDIPEGYSVSREKKERFSLILESASTNQTSMYLCASSPTDNEQFFGPGTRLTVL.

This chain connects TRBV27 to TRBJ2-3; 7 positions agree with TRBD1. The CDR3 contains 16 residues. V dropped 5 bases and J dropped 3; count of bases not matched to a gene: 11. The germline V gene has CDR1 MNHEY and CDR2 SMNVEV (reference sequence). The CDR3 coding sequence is TGTGCCAGCAGTACATTCAGGGGGTTTTCGACAGATACGCAGTATTTT. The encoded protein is CASSTFRGFSTDTQYF.

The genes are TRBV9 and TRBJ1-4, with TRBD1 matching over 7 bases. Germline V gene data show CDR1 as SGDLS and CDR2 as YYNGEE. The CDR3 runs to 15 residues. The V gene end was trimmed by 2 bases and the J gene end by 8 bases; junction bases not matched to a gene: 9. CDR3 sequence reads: CASSVQGGGGEKLFF. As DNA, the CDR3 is TGTGCCAGCAGCGTGCAAGGGGGCGGAGGGGAAAAACTGTTTTTT. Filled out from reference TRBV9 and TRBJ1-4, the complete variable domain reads DSGVTQTPKHLITATGQRVTLRCSPRSGDLSVYWYQQSLDQGLQFLIQYYNGEERAKGNILERFSAQQFPDLHSELNLSSLELGDSALYFCASSVQGGGGEKLFFGSGTQLSVL.

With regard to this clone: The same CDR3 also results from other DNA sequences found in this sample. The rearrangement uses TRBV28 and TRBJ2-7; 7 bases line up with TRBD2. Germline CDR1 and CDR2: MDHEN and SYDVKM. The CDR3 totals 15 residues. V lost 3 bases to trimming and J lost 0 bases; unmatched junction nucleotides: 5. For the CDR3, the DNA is TGTGCCAGCAGTTTTTGGCGGGGGAGCTCCTACGAGCAGTACTTC. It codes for CASSFWRGSSYEQYF.

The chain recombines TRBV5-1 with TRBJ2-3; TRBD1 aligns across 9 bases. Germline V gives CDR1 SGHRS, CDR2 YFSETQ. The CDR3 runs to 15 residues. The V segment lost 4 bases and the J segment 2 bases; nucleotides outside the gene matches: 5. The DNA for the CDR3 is TGCGCCAGCAGCCCCGGGACAGGGAACACAGATACGCAGTATTTT. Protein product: CASSPGTGNTDTQYF.

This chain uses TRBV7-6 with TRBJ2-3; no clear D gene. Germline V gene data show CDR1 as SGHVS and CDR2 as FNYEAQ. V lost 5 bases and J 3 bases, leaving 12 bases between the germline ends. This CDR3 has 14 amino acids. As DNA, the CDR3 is TGTGCCAGCAGCCAAAGGTTGGGTACAGATACGCAGTATTTT. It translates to CASSQRLGTDTQYF. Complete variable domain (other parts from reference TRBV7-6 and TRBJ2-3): GAGVSQSPRYKVTKRGQDVALRCDPISGHVSLYWYRQALGQGPEFLTYFNYEAQQDKSGLPNDRFSAERPEGSISTLTIQRTEQRDSAMYRCASSQRLGTDTQYFGPGTRLTVL.

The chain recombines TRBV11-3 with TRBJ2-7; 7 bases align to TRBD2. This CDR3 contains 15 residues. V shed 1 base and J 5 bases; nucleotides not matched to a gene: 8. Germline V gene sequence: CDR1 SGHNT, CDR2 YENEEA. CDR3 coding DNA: TGTGCCAGCAGCTTAGTGTGGCGGGAGAGGGACGAGCAGTACTTC. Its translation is CASSLVWRERDEQYF.

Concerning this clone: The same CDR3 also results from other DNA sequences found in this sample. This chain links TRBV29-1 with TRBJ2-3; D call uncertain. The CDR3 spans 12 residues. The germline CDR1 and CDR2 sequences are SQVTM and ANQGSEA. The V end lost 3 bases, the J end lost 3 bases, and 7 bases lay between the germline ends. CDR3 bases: TGCAGCGTTGAGGTGGGGACAGATACGCAGTATTTT. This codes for CSVEVGTDTQYF.

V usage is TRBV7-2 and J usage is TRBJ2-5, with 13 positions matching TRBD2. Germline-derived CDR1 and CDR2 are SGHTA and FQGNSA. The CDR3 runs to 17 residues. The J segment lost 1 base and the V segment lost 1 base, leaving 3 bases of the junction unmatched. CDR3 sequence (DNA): TGTGCCAGCAGCTTAGAAGGGACTAGCGGGGTCCAAGAGACCCAGTACTTC. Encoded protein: CASSLEGTSGVQETQYF. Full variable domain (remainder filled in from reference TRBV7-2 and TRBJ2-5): GAGVSQSPSNKVTEKGKDVELRCDPISGHTALYWYRQSLGQGLEFLIYFQGNSAPDKSGLPSDRFSAERTGGSVSTLTIQRTQQEDSAVYLCASSLEGTSGVQETQYFGPGTRLLVL.

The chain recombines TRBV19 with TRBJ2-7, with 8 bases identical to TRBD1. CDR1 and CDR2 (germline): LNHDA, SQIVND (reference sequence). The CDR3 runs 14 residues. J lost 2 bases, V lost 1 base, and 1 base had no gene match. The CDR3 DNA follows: TGTGCCAGTAGTATAGGGACAGGGACCTACGAGCAGTACTTC. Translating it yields CASSIGTGTYEQYF.

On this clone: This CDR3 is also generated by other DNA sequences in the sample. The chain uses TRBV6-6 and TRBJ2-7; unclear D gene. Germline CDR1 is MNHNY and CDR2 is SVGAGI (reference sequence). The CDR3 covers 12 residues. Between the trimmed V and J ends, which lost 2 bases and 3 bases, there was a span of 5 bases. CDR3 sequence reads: CASSYDSYEQYF. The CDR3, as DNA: TGTGCCAGCAGTTACGATAGCTACGAGCAGTACTTC.

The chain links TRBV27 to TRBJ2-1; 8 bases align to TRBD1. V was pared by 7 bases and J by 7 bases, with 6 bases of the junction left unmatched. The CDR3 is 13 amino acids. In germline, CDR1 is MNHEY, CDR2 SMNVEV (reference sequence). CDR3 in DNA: TGTGCCAGCACCTTAAGGACAGGGAATGAGCAGTTCTTC. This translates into CASTLRTGNEQFF.